This T cell receptor beta chain was retrieved from a study of T cell responses to AZD1222 COVID-19 vaccine. TCRdb keeps only in-frame clones here, not all; method: immunoSEQ multiplex PCR. The table has 100,000 to 140,000 clones, about 85% seen once. This clone has only one observation. The target antigen is unknown. Notes on the study in general: Clonal diversity was possibly underestimated; the donors were predominantly white British and more often female. Only six AZD1222 recipients tested seropositive at baseline. Nearly half of the spike-specific TCRs reportedly recognize variant regions that carry no mutations. The breadth and depth of Spike-specific TCRs increased once two AZD1222 doses had been given.

This material consisted of peripheral blood, taken 28 days after the second AZD1222 dose. The sequence derives from an adult who received the AZD1222 COVID-19 vaccine.

CDR3: CASSSGQGGNGSPLHF. The CDR3 nucleotides read TGCGCCAGCAGCTCGGGACAGGGTGGGAACGGCTCACCCCTCCACTTT. The V call is TRBV5-1, the J call TRBJ1-6; 9 positions agree with TRBD1. The germline gives CDR1 SGHRS, CDR2 YFSETQ. The CDR3 is made up of 16 amino acids. Trimming removed 3 bases from V and 10 bases from J; junction bases left unmatched: 11.